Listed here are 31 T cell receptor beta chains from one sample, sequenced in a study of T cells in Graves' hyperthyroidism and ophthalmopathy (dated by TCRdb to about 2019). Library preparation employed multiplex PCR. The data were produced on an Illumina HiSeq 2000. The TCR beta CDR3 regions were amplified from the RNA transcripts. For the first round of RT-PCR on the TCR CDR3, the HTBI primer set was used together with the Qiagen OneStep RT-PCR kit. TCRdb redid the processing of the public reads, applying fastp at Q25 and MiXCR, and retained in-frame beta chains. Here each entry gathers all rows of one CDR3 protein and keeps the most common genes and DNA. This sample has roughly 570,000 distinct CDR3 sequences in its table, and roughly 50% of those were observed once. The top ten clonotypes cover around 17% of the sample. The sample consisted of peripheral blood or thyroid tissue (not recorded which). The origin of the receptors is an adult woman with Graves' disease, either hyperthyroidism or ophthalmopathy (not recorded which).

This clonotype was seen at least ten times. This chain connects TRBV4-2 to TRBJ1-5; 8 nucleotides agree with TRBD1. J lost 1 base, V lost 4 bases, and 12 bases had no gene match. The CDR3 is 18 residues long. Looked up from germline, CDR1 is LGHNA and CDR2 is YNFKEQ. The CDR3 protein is CASSPRTTGEVSNQPQHF. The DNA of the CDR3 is TGTGCCAGCAGCCCGAGAACGACAGGGGAGGTGAGCAATCAGCCCCAGCATTTT.

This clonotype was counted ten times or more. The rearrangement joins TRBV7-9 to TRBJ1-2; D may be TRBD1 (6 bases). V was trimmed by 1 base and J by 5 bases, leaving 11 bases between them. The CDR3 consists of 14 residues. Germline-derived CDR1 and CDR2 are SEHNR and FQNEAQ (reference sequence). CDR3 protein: CASSLVQGTYGYTF. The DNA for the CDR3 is TGTGCCAGCAGCTTAGTACAGGGAACATATGGCTACACCTTC.

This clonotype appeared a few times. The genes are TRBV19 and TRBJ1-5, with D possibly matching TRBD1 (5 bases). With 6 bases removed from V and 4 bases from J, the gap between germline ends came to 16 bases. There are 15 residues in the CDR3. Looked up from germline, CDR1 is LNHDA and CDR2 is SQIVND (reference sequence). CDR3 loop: CASRPSQDRNQPQHF. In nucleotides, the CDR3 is TGTGCCAGTAGACCTTCACAGGATAGAAATCAGCCCCAGCATTTT. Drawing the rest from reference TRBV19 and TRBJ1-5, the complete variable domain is DGGITQSPKYLFRKEGQNVTLSCEQNLNHDAMYWYRQDPGQGLRLIYYSQIVNDFQKGDIAEGYSVSREKKESFPLTVTSAQKNPTAFYLCASRPSQDRNQPQHFGDGTRLSIL.

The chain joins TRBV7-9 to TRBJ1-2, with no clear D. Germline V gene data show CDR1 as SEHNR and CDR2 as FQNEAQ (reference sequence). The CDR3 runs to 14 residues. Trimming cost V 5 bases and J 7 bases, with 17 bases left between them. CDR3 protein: CASSPNLLDAGYTF. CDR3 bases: TGTGCCAGCAGCCCTAATCTCCTCGATGCTGGCTACACCTTC.

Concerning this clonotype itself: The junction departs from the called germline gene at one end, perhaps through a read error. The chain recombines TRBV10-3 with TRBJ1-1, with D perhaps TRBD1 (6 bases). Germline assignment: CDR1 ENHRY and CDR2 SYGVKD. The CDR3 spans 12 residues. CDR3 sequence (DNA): TGTGCCGTCAGGGGTGATGGACTCGGAGCTTTCTTT. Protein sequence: CAVRGDGLGAFF.

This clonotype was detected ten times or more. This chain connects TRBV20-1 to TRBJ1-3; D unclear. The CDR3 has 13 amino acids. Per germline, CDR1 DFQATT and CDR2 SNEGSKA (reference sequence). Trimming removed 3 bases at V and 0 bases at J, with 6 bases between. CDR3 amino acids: CSASMSSGNTIYF. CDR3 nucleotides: TGCAGTGCTAGCATGAGCTCTGGAAACACCATATATTTT.

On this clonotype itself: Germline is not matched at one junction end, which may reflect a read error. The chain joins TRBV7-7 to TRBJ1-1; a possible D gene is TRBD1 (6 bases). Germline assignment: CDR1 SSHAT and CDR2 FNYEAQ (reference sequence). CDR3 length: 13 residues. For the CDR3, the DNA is TGTGCTAGCAGCTTAGATGGGGGCACTGAAGCTCCCTTT. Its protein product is CASSLDGGTEAPF.

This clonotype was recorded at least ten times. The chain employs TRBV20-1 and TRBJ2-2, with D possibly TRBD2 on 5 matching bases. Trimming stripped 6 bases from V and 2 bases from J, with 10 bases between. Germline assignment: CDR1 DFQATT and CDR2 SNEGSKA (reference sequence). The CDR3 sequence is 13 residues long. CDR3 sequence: CSACPGNTGELFF. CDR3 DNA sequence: TGCAGTGCCTGCCCGGGAAACACCGGGGAGCTGTTTTTT.

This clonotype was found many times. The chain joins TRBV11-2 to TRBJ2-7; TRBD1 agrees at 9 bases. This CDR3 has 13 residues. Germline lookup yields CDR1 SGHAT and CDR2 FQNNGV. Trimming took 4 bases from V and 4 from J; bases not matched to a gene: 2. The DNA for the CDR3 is TGTGCCAGCAGCTGGACAGGGGAGTACGAGCAGTACTTC. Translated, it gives CASSWTGEYEQYF.

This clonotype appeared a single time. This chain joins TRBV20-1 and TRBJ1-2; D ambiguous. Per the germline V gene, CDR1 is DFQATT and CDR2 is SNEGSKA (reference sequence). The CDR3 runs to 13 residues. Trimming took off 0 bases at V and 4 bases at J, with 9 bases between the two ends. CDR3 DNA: TGCAGTGCTAGAGATCGGACGAGCTATGGCTACACCTTC. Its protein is CSARDRTSYGYTF.

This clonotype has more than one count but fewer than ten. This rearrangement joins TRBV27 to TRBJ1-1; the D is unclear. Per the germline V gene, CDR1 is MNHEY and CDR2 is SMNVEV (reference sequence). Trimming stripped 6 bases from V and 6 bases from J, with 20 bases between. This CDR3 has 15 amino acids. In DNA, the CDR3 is TGTGCCAGCAGGTTTCTCCGACCCAAGGGAGCTGAAGCTTTCTTT. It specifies CASRFLRPKGAEAFF.

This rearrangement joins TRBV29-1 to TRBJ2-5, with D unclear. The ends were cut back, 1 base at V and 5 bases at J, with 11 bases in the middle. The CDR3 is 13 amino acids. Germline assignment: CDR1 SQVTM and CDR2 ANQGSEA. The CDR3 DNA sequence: TGCAGCGTTGAAGTTCCGGTCCGGGAGACCCAGTACTTC. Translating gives CSVEVPVRETQYF.

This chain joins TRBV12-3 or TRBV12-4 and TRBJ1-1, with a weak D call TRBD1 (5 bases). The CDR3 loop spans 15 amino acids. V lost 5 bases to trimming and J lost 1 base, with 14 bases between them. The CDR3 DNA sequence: TGTGCCAGCAGTCGCACAAGGGGTGGGAACACTGAAGCTTTCTTT. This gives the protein CASSRTRGGNTEAFF.

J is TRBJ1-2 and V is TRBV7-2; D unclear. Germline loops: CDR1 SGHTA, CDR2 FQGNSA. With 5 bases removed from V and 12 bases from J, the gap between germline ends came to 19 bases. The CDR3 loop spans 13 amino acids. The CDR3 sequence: CASSQDPTNGNTF. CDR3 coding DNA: TGTGCCAGCAGCCAAGATCCCACTAATGGAAACACCTTC. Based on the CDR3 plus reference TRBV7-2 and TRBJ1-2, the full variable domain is GAGVSQSPSNKVTEKGKDVELRCDPISGHTALYWYRQSLGQGLEFLIYFQGNSAPDKSGLPSDRFSAERTGGSVSTLTIQRTQQEDSAVYLCASSQDPTNGNTFGSGTRLTVV.

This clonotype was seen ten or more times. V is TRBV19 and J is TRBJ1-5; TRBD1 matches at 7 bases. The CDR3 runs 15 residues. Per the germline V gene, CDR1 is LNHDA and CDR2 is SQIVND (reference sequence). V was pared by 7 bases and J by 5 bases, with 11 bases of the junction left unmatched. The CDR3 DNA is TGTGCCAGTACCAGGGGGGGCCGTTTCCATCAGCCCCAGCATTTT. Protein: CASTRGGRFHQPQHF.

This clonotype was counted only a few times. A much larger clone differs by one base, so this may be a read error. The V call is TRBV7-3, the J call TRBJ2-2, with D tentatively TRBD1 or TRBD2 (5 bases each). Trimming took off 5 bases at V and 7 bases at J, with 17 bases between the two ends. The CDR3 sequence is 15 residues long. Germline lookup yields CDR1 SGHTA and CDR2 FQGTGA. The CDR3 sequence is CASSQGPAVNGELFF. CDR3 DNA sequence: TGTGCCAGCAGCCAGGGACCGGCTGTGAACGGGGAGCTGTTTTTT.

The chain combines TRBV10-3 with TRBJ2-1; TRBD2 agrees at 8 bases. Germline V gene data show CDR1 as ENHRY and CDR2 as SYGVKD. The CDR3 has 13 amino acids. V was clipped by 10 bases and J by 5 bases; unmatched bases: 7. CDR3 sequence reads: CATTSGTNNEQFF. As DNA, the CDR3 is TGTGCCACCACTAGCGGTACTAACAATGAGCAGTTCTTC.

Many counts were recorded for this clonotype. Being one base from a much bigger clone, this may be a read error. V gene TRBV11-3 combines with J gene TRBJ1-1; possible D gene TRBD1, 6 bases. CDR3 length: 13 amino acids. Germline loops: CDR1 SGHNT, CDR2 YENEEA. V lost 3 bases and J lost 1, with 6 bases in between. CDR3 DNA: TGTGCCAGCAGCTTCAGGGGGAACACTGAAGCTTTCTTT. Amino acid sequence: CASSFRGNTEAFF.

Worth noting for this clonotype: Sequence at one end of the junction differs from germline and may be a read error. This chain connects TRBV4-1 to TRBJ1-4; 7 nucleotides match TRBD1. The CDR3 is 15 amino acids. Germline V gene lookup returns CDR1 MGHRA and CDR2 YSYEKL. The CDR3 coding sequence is TGTGCCAGCAGCTCCCCGACAGGGAGAAGTGAAAAACTGTTTTTT. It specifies CASSSPTGRSEKLFF.

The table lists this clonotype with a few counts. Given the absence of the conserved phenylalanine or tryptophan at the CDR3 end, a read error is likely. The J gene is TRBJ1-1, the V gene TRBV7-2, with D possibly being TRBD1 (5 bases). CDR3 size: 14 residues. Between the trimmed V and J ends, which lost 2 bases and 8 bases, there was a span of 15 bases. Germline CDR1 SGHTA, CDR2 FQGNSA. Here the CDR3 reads CASSLQGWITEAFL. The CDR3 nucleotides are TGTGCCAGCAGCTTACAGGGCTGGATCACCGAAGCTTTCCTT.

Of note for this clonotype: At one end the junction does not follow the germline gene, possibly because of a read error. The CDR3 DNA is TGTGCCAGCAGTTACTCTGGGACAGGTGAAAACTATAATTCACCCCCCCACTTT. Protein sequence: CASSYSGTGENYNSPPHF. V and J are TRBV10-3 and TRBJ1-6, with 8 positions matching TRBD1. CDR3 length equals 18 residues. Germline-derived CDR1 and CDR2 are ENHRY and SYGVKD.

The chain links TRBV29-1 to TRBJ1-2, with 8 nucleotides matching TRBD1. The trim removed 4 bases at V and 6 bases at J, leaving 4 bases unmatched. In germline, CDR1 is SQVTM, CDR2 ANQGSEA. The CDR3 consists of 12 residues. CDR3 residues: CSVGTGFDGYTF. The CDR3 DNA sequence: TGCAGCGTTGGGACAGGGTTTGATGGCTACACCTTC.

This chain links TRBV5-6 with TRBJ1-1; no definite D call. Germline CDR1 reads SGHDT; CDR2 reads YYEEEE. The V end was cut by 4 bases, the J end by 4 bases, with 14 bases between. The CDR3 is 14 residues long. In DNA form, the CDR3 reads TGTGCCAGCAGCGACGGCGGGAGGCGCACTGAAGCTTTCTTT. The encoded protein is CASSDGGRRTEAFF.

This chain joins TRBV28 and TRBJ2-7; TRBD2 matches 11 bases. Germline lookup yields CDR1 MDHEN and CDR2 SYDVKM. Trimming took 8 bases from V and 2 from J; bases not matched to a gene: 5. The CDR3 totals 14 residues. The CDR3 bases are TGTGCCAGCCGGACTAGCGGGTTTACCTACGAGCAGTACTTC. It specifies CASRTSGFTYEQYF.

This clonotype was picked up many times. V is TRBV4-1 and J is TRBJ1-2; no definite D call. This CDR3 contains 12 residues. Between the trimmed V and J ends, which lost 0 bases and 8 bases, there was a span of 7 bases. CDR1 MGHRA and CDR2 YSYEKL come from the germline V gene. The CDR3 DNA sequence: TGCGCCAGCAGCCAAGAGCCCGGAGGCTACACCTTC. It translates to CASSQEPGGYTF.

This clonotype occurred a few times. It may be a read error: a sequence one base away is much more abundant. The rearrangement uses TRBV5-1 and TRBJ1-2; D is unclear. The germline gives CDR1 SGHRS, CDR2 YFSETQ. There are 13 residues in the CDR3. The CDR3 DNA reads TGCGCCAGCAGCTCTGGGGTTGGCTATGGCTGCACCTTC. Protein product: CASSSGVGYGCTF.

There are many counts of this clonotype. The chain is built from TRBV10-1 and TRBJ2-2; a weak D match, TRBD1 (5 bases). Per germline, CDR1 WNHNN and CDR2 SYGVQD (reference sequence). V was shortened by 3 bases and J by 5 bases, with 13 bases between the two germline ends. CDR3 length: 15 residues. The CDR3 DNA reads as TGCGCCAGCAGTGACCCCCAGGGCGGAACCGGGGAGCTGTTTTTT. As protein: CASSDPQGGTGELFF.

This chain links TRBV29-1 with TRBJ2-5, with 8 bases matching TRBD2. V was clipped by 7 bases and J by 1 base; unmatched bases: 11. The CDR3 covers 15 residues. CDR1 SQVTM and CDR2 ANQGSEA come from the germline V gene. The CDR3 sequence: CSGGELAEPQETQYF. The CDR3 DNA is TGCAGCGGGGGGGAACTAGCGGAGCCCCAAGAGACCCAGTACTTC.

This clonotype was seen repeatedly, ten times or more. In nucleotides, the CDR3 is TGTGCCAGCAGTTGGGCGACAGGGGACTCGGAAAAACTGTTTTTT. Translating it yields CASSWATGDSEKLFF. This sequence joins TRBV6-1 and TRBJ1-4; the match to TRBD1 covers 8 bases. The CDR3 is 15 residues long. The germline CDR1 and CDR2 sequences are MNHNS and SASEGT. Losses at the gene ends were 5 bases for V and 8 bases for J; bases not matched to a gene: 10.

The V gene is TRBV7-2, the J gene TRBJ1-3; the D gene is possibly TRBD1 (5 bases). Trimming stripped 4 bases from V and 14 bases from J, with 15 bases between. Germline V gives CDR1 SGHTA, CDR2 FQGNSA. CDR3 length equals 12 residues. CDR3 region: CASSSLGATLYF. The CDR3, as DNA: TGTGCCAGCAGCTCACTTGGGGCGACCCTATATTTT.

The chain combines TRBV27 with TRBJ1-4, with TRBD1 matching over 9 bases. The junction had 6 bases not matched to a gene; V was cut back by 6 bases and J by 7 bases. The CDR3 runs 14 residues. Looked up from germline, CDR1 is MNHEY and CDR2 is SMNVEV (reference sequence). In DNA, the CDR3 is TGTGCCAGCAGGATACAGGGGGCTGGTGAAAAACTGTTTTTT. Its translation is CASRIQGAGEKLFF.